This TCR beta chain was sequenced in a study of blood T cell repertoires in COVID-19. The V end lost 0 bases, the J end lost 8 bases, and 11 bases lay between the germline ends. CDR1 and CDR2 (germline): SGHRS, YFSETQ. The CDR3 loop spans 13 amino acids. Original methodology: Using reference gene primer amplification, nucleated cell counts were estimated. TCRdb keeps only in-frame clones here, not all; method: immunoSEQ multiplex PCR. V and J calls plus clone size are reproduced from that table; the DNA served to infer D and trimming. The sample shows about 240,000 clones, approximately 83% of them seen only once.

V usage is TRBV5-1 and J usage is TRBJ1-2; tentatively, D is TRBD1 (6 bases). Specimen: PBMCs or T cells enriched from blood (not recorded which). The clonotype originates from a woman aged 40 to 55 with acute COVID-19. The CDR3 DNA reads TGCGCCAGCAGCTTGGGACAGGAAAGGGGCTACACCTTC. It yields the protein CASSLGQERGYTF.